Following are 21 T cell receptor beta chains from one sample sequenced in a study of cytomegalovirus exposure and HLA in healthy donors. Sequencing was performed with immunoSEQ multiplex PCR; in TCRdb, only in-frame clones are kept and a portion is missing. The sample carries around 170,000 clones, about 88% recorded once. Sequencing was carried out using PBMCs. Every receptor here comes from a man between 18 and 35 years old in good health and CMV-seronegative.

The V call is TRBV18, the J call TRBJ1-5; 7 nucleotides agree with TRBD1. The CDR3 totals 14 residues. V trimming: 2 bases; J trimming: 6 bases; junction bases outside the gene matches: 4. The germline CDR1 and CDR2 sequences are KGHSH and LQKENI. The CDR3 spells CASSPEGAGQPQHF. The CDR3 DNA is TGTGCCAGCTCACCAGAGGGGGCGGGTCAGCCCCAGCATTTT.

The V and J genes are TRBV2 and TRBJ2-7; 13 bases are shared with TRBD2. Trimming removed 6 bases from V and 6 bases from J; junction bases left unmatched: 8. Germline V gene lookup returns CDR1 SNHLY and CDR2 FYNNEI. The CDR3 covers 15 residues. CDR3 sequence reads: CASRERLAGGFEQYV. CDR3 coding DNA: TGTGCCAGCAGAGAGCGACTAGCGGGGGGTTTCGAGCAGTACGTC.

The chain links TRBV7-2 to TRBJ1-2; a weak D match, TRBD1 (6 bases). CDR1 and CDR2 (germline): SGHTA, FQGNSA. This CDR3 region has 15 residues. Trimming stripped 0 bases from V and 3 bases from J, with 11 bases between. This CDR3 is CASSLAGAQDYGYTF. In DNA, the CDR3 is TGTGCCAGCAGCTTAGCGGGGGCGCAAGACTATGGCTACACCTTC.

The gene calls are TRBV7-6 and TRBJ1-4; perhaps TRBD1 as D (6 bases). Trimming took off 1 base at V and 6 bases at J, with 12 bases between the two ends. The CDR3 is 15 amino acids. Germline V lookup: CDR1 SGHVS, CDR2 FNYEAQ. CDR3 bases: TGTGCCAGCAGCTTAGGCGGGGGCAGCGATGAAAAACTGTTTTTT. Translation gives CASSLGGGSDEKLFF.

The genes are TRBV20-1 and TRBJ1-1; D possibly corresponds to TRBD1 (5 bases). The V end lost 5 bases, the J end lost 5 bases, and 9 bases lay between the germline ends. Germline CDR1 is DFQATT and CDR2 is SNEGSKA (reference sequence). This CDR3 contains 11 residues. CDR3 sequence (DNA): TGCAGTGCTCAGGGTGGAACTGAAGCTTTCTTT. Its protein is CSAQGGTEAFF.

The CDR3: CASSLDQVRTEAFF. The CDR3 region has the DNA TGCGCCAGCAGCTTGGACCAGGTTCGGACTGAAGCTTTCTTT. The chain links TRBV5-1 to TRBJ1-1; unclear D gene. Germline assignment: CDR1 SGHRS and CDR2 YFSETQ. The CDR3 extends over 14 amino acids. With 0 bases removed from V and 5 bases from J, the gap between germline ends came to 11 bases.

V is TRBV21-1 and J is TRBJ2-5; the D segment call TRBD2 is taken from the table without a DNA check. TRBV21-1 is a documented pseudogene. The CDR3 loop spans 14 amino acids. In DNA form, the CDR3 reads TGTGCCAGCAGCAGACTAGCGGAGGGAGAGACCCAGTACTTC. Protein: CASSRLAEGETQYF.

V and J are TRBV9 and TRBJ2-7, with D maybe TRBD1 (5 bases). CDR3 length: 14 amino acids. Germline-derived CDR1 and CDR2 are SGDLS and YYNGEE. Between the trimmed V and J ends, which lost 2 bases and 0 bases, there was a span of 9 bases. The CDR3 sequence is CASSVDRNSYEQYF. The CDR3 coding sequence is TGTGCCAGCAGCGTTGACAGAAACTCCTACGAGCAGTACTTC.

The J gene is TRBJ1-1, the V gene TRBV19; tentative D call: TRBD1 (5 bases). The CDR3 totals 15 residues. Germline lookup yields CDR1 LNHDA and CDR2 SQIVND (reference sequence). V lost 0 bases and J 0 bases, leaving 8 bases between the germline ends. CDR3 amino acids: CASSIEGGVNTEAFF. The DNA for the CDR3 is TGTGCCAGTAGTATAGAGGGGGGAGTGAACACTGAAGCTTTCTTT. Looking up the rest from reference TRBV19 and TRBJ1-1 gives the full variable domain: DGGITQSPKYLFRKEGQNVTLSCEQNLNHDAMYWYRQDPGQGLRLIYYSQIVNDFQKGDIAEGYSVSREKKESFPLTVTSAQKNPTAFYLCASSIEGGVNTEAFFGQGTRLTVV.

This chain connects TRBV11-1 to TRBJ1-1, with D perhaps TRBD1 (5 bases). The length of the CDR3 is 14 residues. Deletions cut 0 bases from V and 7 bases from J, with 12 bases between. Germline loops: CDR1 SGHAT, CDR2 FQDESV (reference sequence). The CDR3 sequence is CASSLAGRGDEAFF. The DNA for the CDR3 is TGTGCCAGCAGCTTAGCGGGGCGAGGCGATGAAGCTTTCTTT.

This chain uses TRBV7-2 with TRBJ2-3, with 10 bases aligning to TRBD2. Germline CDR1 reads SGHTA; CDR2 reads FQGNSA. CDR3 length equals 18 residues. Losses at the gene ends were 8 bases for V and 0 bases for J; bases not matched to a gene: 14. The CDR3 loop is CASPVRSGRVLSTDTQYF. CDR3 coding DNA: TGTGCCAGCCCCGTTCGGAGCGGGAGGGTCCTTAGCACAGATACGCAGTATTTT.

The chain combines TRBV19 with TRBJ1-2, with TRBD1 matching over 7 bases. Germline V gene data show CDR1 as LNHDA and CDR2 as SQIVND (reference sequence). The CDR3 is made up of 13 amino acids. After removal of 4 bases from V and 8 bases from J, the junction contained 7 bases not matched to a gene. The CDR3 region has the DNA TGTGCCAGTAGTACCCCGGACAGGAGCGGCTACACCTTC. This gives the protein CASSTPDRSGYTF.

CDR3 nucleotide sequence: TGTGCCAGCAGCTTAGGCCCGACTTACACTGAAGCTTTCTTT. Protein: CASSLGPTYTEAFF. This chain uses TRBV11-2 with TRBJ1-1, with D uncertain. Germline CDR1 and CDR2: SGHAT and FQNNGV. The CDR3 runs to 14 residues. The germline V and J ends were trimmed by 1 base and 3 bases, with 9 bases remaining between them.

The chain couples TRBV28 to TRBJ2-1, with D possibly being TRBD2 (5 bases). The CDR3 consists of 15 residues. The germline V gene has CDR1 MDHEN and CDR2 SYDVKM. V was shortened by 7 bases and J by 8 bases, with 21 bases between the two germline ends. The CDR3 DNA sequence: TGTGCCAGCACTTCCGCCGGACTCGCTAGGGATGAGCAGTTCTTC. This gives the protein CASTSAGLARDEQFF.

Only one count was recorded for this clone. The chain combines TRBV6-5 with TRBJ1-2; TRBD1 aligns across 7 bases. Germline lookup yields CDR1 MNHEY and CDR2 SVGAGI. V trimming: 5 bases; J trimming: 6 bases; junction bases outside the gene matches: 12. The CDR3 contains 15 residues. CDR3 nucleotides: TGTGCCAGCAGTCAGACGTGGGACAGCCCGAATGGCTACACCTTC. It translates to CASSQTWDSPNGYTF.

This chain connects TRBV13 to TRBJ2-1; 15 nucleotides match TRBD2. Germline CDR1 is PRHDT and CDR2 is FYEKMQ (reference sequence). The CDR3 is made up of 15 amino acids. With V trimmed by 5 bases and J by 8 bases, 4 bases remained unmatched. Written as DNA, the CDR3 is TGTGCCAGCAGCAGGGGACTAGCGGGAGGATATGAGCAGTTCTTC. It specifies CASSRGLAGGYEQFF.

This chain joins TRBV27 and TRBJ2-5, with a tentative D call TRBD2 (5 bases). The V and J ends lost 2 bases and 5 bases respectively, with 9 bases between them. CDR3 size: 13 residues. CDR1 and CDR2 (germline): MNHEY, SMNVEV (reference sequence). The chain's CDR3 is CASSLEGWETQYF. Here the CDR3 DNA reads TGTGCCAGCAGTTTAGAGGGATGGGAGACCCAGTACTTC.

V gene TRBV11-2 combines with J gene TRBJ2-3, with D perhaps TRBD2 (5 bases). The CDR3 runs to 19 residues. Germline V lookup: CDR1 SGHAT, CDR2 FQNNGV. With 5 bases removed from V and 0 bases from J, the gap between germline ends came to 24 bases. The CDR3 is CASSPSELSDGTSTDTQYF. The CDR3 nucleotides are TGTGCCAGCAGCCCTTCCGAGCTTAGCGACGGAACTAGCACAGATACGCAGTATTTT.

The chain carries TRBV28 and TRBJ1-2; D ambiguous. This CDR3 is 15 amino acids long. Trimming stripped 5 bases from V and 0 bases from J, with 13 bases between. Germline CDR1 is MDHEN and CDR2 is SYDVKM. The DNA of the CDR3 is TGTGCCAGCAGTGTAGACACCCCTCCTAACTATGGCTACACCTTC. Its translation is CASSVDTPPNYGYTF.

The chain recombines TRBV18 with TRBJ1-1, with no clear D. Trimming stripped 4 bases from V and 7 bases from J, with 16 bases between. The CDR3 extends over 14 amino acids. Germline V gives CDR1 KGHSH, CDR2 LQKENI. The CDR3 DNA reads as TGTGCCAGCTCACGGAGAGAGACCAATCATGAAGCTTTCTTT. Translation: CASSRRETNHEAFF.

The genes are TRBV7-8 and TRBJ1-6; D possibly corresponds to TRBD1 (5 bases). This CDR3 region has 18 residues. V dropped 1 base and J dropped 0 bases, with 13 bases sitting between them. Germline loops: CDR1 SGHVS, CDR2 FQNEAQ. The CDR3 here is CASSLVSGPSSYNSPLHF. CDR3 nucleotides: TGTGCCAGCAGCTTAGTTTCAGGGCCGAGCTCCTATAATTCACCCCTCCACTTT.